The present T cell receptor beta chain was sequenced within a study of T cells in Graves' hyperthyroidism and ophthalmopathy. Amplification of TCR beta CDR3 regions was performed using RNA transcripts as template. An initial round of RT-PCR targeting the TCR CDR3 relied on the HTBI primer set. One entry per CDR3 protein, called by TCRdb with MiXCR from the multiplex PCR reads. The sample shows about 700,000 distinct CDR3 sequences, roughly 15% of them seen only once. The CDR3 spans 14 residues. The germline V gene has CDR1 DFQATT and CDR2 SNEGSKA (reference sequence). The ends were cut back, 0 bases at V and 5 bases at J, with 12 bases in the middle.

This receptor was taken from a woman younger than 35 with Graves' hyperthyroidism. Sequenced sample: blood. The J gene is TRBJ2-3, the V gene TRBV20-1; the D gene is possibly TRBD1 (5 bases). DNA of the CDR3: TGCAGTGCTAGAGACAGGGTACGGCAAGATACGCAGTATTTT. Translation: CSARDRVRQDTQYF.